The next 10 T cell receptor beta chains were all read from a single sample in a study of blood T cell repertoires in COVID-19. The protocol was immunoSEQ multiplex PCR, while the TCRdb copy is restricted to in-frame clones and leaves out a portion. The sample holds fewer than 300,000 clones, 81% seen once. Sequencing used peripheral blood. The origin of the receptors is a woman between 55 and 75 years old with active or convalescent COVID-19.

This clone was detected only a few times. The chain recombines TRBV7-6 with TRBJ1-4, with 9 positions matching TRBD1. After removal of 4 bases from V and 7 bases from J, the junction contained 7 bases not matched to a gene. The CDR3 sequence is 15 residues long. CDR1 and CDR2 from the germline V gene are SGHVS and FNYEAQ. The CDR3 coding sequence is TGTGCCAGCAGCTCCTTAAGGACAGGGGCTGAAAAACTGTTTTTT. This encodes CASSSLRTGAEKLFF.

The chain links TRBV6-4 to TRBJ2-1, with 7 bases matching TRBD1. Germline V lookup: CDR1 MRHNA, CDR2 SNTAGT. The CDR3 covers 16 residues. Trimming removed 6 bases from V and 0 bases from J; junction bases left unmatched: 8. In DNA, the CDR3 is TGTGCCAGCAGCCCTGAGGGGGCTAGCTCCTACAATGAGCAGTTCTTC. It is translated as CASSPEGASSYNEQFF.

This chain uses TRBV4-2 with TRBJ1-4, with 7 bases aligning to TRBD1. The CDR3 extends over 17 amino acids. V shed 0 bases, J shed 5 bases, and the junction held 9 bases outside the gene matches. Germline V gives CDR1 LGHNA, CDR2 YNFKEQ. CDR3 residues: CASSQDSGPGGNEKLFF. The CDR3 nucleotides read TGTGCCAGCAGCCAAGATTCGGGGCCAGGGGGGAATGAAAAACTGTTTTTT.

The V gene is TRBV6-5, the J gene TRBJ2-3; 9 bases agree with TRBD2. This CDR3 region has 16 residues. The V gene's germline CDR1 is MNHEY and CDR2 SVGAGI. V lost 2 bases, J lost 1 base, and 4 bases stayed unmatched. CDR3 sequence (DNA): TGTGCCAGCAGTTACCGCCTAGCGGGGCGCACAGATACGCAGTATTTT. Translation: CASSYRLAGRTDTQYF.

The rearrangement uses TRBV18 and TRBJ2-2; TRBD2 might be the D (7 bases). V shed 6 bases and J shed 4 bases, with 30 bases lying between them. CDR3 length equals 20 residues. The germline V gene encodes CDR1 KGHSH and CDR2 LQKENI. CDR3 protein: CASSFTTDSLLGGGTGELFF. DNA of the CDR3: TGTGCCAGCTCCTTCACCACGGACAGTCTTTTAGGCGGGGGCACCGGGGAGCTGTTTTTT. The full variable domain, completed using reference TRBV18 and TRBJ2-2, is NAGVMQNPRHLVRRRGQEARLRCSPMKGHSHVYWYRQLPEEGLKFMVYLQKENIIDESGMPKERFSAEFPKEGPSILRIQQVVRGDSAAYFCASSFTTDSLLGGGTGELFFGEGSRLTVL.

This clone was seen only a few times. The CDR3 sequence: CACNAQVSGYTF. CDR3 sequence (DNA): TGTGCCTGCAATGCTCAGGTTTCAGGCTACACCTTC. The chain joins TRBV12-3 or TRBV12-4 to TRBJ1-2; D unresolved. There are 12 residues in the CDR3. Trimming shortened V by 11 bases and J by 8 bases, and 18 bases separated the two germline ends.

As DNA, the CDR3 is TGTGCCAGCAGCCCGGGCGGGTCTAGCACAGATACGCAGTATTTT. Protein sequence: CASSPGGSSTDTQYF. This chain links TRBV7-2 with TRBJ2-3; maybe TRBD2 (5 bases). Germline CDR1 reads SGHTA; CDR2 reads FQGNSA. V lost 5 bases and J 0 bases, leaving 12 bases between the germline ends. The CDR3 consists of 15 residues.

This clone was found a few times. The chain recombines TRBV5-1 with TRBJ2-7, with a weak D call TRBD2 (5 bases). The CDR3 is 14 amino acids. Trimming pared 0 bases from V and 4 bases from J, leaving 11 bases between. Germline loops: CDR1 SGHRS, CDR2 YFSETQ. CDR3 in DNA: TGCGCCAGCAGCTTGGGCGGGTTCACGTACGAGCAGTACTTC. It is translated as CASSLGGFTYEQYF.

The CDR3 DNA follows: TGTGCCAGCAGCCCGGGACAGGCTGGACCAGCTAACTATGGCTACACCTTC. Its protein is CASSPGQAGPANYGYTF. The rearrangement joins TRBV7-2 to TRBJ1-2; 8 nucleotides match TRBD1. Germline CDR1 reads SGHTA; CDR2 reads FQGNSA. The CDR3 covers 17 residues. J lost 0 bases, V lost 5 bases, and 11 bases had no gene match.

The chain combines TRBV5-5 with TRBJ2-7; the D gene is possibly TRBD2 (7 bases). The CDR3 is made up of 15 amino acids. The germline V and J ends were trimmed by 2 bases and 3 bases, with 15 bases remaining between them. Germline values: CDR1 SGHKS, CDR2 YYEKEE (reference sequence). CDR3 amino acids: CASSFGGGGHYEQYF. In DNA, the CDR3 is TGTGCCAGCAGCTTCGGTGGCGGGGGCCACTACGAGCAGTACTTC. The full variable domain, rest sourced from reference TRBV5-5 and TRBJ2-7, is DAGVTQSPTHLIKTRGQQVTLRCSPISGHKSVSWYQQVLGQGPQFIFQYYEKEERGRGNFPDRFSARQFPNYSSELNVNALLLGDSALYLCASSFGGGGHYEQYFGPGTRLTVT.